These 12 T cell receptor beta chains originate from one sample sequenced in a study of vaccination effects on CD4 cells after COVID-19. These receptors have no known antigen. Antigen-specific CD4+ T cell clonotypes were called by their expansion after viral peptide-pool culture in ViraFEST. Subsequent to a culture period of 10 to 11 days, CD4+ T cells were isolated. Prior SARS-CoV-2 infection was absent in the vaccine recipients, as shown by negative nucleocapsid antibodies. Method: immunoSEQ multiplex PCR; TCRdb's copy keeps in-frame clones and lacks some. Of around 25,000 clones in the sample, roughly four fifths were seen once. The material sequenced was CD4+ T cells from PBMCs cultured with SARS-CoV-2 spike peptides, taken before COVID-19 vaccination. These receptors all stem from a human donor who received a COVID-19 vaccine.

The chain is built from TRBV2 and TRBJ2-1; 8 bases match TRBD2. After removal of 2 bases from V and 12 bases from J, the junction contained 15 bases not matched to a gene. The CDR3 contains 16 residues. CDR1 SNHLY and CDR2 FYNNEI come from the germline V gene. The CDR3 DNA follows: TGTGCCAGCAGTGAAATGGGTCGGGGGGGAAATCAGGGGCAGTTCTTC. Protein: CASSEMGRGGNQGQFF.

The chain links TRBV9 to TRBJ1-5, with 7 bases matching TRBD1. Germline values: CDR1 SGDLS, CDR2 YYNGEE. CDR3 size: 15 residues. Trimming cost V 1 base and J 4 bases; bases outside gene matches: 5. Here the CDR3 reads CASSVTGQPNQPQHF. Here the CDR3 DNA reads TGTGCCAGCAGCGTAACGGGACAGCCAAATCAGCCCCAGCATTTT.

This chain links TRBV12-3 or TRBV12-4 with TRBJ2-7; no clear D. V was shortened by 5 bases and J by 3 bases, with 11 bases between the two germline ends. This CDR3 region has 13 residues. The CDR3 nucleotides are TGTGCCAGCAGTCCCGGGCCCTACTACGAGCAGTACTTC. It yields the protein CASSPGPYYEQYF.

The rearrangement links TRBV6-5 to TRBJ2-2; D might be TRBD1 (6 bases). The CDR3 extends over 14 amino acids. Germline V gene lookup returns CDR1 MNHEY and CDR2 SVGAGI. Trimming removed 7 bases from V and 5 bases from J, with 14 bases in between. The CDR3 sequence is CASISGGTTGELFF. Here the CDR3 DNA reads TGTGCCAGCATTTCGGGTGGGACAACCGGGGAGCTGTTTTTT.

This clone was seen once. This rearrangement joins TRBV18 to TRBJ2-1, with D maybe TRBD1 (6 bases). CDR1 KGHSH and CDR2 LQKENI come from the germline V gene. The CDR3 is 17 residues long. The germline V and J ends were trimmed by 2 bases and 4 bases, with 18 bases remaining between them. CDR3 sequence reads: CASSPTRSGAGYNEQFF. The CDR3 nucleotides are TGTGCCAGCTCACCAACCCGTTCAGGGGCCGGGTACAATGAGCAGTTCTTC.

This clone was counted a single time. The chain joins TRBV6-6 to TRBJ1-2; TRBD1 agrees at 8 bases. Germline V gene lookup returns CDR1 MNHNY and CDR2 SVGAGI (reference sequence). The CDR3 is 13 amino acids. After removal of 3 bases from V and 7 bases from J, the junction contained 4 bases not matched to a gene. This chain's CDR3 is CASSYTGGGGYTF. The CDR3 DNA is TGTGCCAGCAGTTATACAGGGGGTGGTGGCTACACCTTC.

The genes are TRBV6-5 and TRBJ1-6, with D possibly TRBD1 on 5 matching bases. V was trimmed by 7 bases and J by 8 bases, leaving 18 bases between them. CDR1 MNHEY and CDR2 SVGAGI come from the germline V gene. The CDR3 extends over 15 amino acids. The CDR3 DNA sequence: TGTGCCAGCACCGTCGGAGGGGCGAATCATTCACCCCTCCACTTT. This sequence encodes CASTVGGANHSPLHF.

V is TRBV5-1 and J is TRBJ1-1; 7 positions agree with TRBD1. Germline CDR1 SGHRS, CDR2 YFSETQ. The CDR3 is made up of 14 amino acids. With 3 bases clipped from V and 1 base from J, the junction kept 3 bases outside the gene matches. CDR3 loop: CASSSTGTNTEAFF. The CDR3 region has the DNA TGCGCCAGCAGCTCGACAGGGACGAACACTGAAGCTTTCTTT.

This chain connects TRBV9 to TRBJ2-1; 10 positions match TRBD2. The J segment lost 12 bases and the V segment lost 0 bases, leaving 0 bases of the junction unmatched. The germline V gene has CDR1 SGDLS and CDR2 YYNGEE. This CDR3 spans 12 amino acids. CDR3 DNA: TGTGCCAGCAGCGTAGTAGCGGGGGGGCAGTTCTTC. This sequence encodes CASSVVAGGQFF.

The DNA of the CDR3 is TGTGCCAGCAGCTTAGCGGGAGGGGGGAATAACTATGGCTACACCTTC. This codes for CASSLAGGGNNYGYTF. This chain uses TRBV7-8 with TRBJ1-2; the D gene is possibly TRBD1 (6 bases). V was shortened by 0 bases and J by 1 base, with 12 bases between the two germline ends. The germline V gene has CDR1 SGHVS and CDR2 FQNEAQ. The CDR3 spans 16 residues.

V is TRBV11-2 and J is TRBJ2-7; 14 nucleotides agree with TRBD2. CDR3 size: 15 residues. Per germline, CDR1 SGHAT and CDR2 FQNNGV. The V and J ends lost 7 bases and 7 bases, in that order; junction bases with no gene match: 9. The CDR3 DNA reads as TGTGCCAGCAAACTCCAGGGACTAGCGGGAGTGGAGCAGTACTTC. It codes for CASKLQGLAGVEQYF.

The sample holds a few counts of this clone. The gene calls are TRBV7-9 and TRBJ1-4; no clear D gene. The CDR3 extends over 19 amino acids. Per the germline V gene, CDR1 is SEHNR and CDR2 is FQNEAQ (reference sequence). V was trimmed by 5 bases and J by 1 base, leaving 23 bases between them. CDR3 sequence reads: CASSVGIGFEYGTNEKLFF. The CDR3 DNA reads as TGTGCCAGCAGCGTAGGGATCGGGTTCGAGTATGGAACTAATGAAAAACTGTTTTTT.